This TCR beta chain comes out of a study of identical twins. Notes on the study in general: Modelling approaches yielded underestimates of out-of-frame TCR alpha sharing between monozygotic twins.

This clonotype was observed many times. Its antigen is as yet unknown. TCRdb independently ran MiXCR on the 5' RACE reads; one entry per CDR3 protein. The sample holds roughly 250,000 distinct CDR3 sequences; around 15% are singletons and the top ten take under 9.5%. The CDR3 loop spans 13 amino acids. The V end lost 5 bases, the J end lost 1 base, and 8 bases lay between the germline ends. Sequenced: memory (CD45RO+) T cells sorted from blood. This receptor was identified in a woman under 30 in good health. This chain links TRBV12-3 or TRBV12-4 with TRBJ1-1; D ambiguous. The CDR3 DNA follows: TGTGCCAGCAGTAAGATCGAGAACACTGAAGCTTTCTTT. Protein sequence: CASSKIENTEAFF.